This T cell receptor (beta chain) was identified during a study of regulatory T cells in long-lasting Graves disease. Study-level points and caveats: Those with persistent disease had in common more public clonotypes (about 3,000) than new patients (roughly 930).

Time point here: newly diagnosed GD, antithyroid drugs for less than 3 months. The authors made the TCR library using RNA they extracted from PBMCs. The CDR3 sequence is 18 residues long. CDR1 is SGHVS and CDR2 is FQNEAQ in the germline V gene. Trimming removed 0 bases from V and 0 bases from J; junction bases left unmatched: 8. Relying on iRepertoire HTBI primers and Arm-PCR of CDR3 regions, the team built TCR beta libraries. TCRdb re-called the multiplex PCR reads with MiXCR, one entry per CDR3 protein. The sample lists some 560,000 distinct CDR3 sequences; about 16% were seen once. In its sample, this clonotype was seen many times. Its antigen is not identified. This sample also appeared in a second study, on T cells in Graves' hyperthyroidism and ophthalmopathy.

The material sequenced was peripheral blood mononuclear cells (PBMCs), taken at new diagnosis, from a patient treated with antithyroid drugs. V gene TRBV7-8 combines with J gene TRBJ2-1, with TRBD2 matching over 7 bases. The source of this sequence is a woman between 40 and 65 years old with Graves disease. CDR3 residues: CASSLARLAQSSYNEQFF. CDR3 nucleotide sequence: TGTGCCAGCAGCTTAGCGAGACTAGCCCAGAGCTCCTACAATGAGCAGTTCTTC.